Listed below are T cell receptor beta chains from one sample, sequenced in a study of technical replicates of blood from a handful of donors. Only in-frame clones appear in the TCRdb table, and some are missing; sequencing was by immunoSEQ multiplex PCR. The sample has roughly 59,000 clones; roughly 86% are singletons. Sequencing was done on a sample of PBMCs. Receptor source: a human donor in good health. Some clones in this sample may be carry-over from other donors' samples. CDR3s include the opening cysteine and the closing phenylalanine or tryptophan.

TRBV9 CASSPGVGWRSGANVLTF
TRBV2 CASRLAASYEQYF
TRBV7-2 CASSSPGLRLGEQYF
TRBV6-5 CASRGVAYGYTF
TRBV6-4 CASSDSTSGRPAYEQYF
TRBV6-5 CASSDGQWNEKLFF
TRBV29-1 CSVEDGSNTEAFF
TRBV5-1 CASSLRAGESAGELFF
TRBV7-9 CASSLDPRGSEQYF
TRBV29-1 CSGGGTGTEAFF
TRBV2 CASSVAGGLKNIQYF
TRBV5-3 CARSLAAGSRIYGYTF
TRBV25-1 CASSDIAAGYGYTF
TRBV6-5 CASSYADRLEQYF
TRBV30 CAWSAGVVNVLTF
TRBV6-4 CASSVDRKRNTGELFF
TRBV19 CASSGGTRSPKNIQYF
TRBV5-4 CASSLVPGSTDTQYF
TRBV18 CASSPYGQGRVNEQFF
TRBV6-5 CASSYAGQRYEQYF
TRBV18 CASSLGLAGPYEQYF
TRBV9 CASSVSQREDYNEQFF
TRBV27 CASSLPRDSPRRQYF
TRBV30 CAWSGNYEQYF
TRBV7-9 CASSFEMGRGPATNEKLFF
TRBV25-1 CASSVTDNEQFF
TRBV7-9 CASSLSNTDEQYF
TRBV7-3 CASSRAGENTEAFF
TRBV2 CASSEVTGKLHEQYF
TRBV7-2 CASSPNRHGGNEQFF
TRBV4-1 CAPVDEQYF
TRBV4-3 CASSQAGRVGRLGGYTF
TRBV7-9 CASSLTGGDYNEQFF
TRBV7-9 CASSPRILGLVELFF
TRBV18 CASSPMGQGRSPLHF
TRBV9 CASSVGTVGQETQYF
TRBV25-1 CASSDRELYEQYF
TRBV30 CAWSGLEENNEQFF
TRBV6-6 CASSYRTAEAFF
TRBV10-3 CAISGTNRMVNNEQFF
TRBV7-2 CASSLAVTSAVRDTQYF
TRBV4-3 CASRGTATEKLFF
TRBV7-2 CASSSTDGESQHF
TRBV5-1 CASSHGDSLTNTEAFF
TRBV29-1 CSVEAGRGAQSNEQFF
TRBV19 CASSAGQGNHEQYF